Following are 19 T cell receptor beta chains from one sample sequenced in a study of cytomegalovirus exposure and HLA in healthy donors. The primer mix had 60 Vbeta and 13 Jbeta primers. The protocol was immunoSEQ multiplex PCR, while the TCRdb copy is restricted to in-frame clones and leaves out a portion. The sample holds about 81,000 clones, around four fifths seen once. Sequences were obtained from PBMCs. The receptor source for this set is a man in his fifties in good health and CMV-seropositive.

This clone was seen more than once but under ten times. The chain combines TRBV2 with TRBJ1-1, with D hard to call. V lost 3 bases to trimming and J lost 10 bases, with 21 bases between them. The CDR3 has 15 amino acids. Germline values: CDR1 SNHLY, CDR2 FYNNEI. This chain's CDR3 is CASSETPEVSFGAFF. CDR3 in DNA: TGTGCCAGCAGTGAGACTCCGGAAGTAAGTTTTGGAGCTTTCTTT.

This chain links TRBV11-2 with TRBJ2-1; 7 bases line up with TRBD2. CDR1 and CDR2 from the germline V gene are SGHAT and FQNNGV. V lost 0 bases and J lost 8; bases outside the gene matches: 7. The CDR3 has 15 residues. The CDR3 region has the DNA TGTGCCAGCAGCTTAGAGGGCGGGAGTCTAGATGAGCAGTTCTTC. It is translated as CASSLEGGSLDEQFF. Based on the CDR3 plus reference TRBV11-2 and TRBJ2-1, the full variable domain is EAGVAQSPRYKIIEKRQSVAFWCNPISGHATLYWYQQILGQGPKLLIQFQNNGVVDDSQLPKDRFSAERLKGVDSTLKIQPAKLEDSAVYLCASSLEGGSLDEQFFGPGTRLTVL.

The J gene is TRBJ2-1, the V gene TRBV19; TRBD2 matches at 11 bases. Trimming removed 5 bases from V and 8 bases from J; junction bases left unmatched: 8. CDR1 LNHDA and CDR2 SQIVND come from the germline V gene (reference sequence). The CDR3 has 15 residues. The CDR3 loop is CASSSGTSGRDEQFF. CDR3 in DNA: TGTGCCAGTAGTTCGGGGACTAGCGGACGTGATGAGCAGTTCTTC.

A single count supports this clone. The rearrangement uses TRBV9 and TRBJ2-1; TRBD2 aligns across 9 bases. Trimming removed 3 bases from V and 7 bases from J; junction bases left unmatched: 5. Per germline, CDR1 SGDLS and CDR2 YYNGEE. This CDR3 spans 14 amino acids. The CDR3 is CASSAIAGVNEQFF. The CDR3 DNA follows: TGTGCCAGCAGCGCAATAGCGGGAGTGAATGAGCAGTTCTTC.

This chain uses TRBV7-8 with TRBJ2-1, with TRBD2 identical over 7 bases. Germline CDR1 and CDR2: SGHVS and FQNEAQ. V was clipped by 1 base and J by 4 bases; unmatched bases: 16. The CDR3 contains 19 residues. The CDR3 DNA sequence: TGTGCCAGCAGCTTAGTCCTCCGCGTTGGGAGCGGGACGTACAATGAGCAGTTCTTC. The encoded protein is CASSLVLRVGSGTYNEQFF.

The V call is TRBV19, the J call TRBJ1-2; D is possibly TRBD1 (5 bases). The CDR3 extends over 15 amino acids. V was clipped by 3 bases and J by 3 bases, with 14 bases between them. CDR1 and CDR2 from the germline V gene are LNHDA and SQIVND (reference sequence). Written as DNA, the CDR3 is TGTGCCAGTAGTATGGGTTCGGACATCGACTATGGCTACACCTTC. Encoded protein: CASSMGSDIDYGYTF.

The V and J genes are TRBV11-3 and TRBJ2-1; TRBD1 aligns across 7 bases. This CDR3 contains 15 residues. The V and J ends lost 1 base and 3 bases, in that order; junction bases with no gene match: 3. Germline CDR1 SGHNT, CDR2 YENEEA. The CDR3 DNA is TGTGCCAGCAGCTTAGGGGCAGGGGGCTACAATGAGCAGTTCTTC. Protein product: CASSLGAGGYNEQFF. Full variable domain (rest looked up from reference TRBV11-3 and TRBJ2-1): EAGVVQSPRYKIIEKKQPVAFWCNPISGHNTLYWYLQNLGQGPELLIRYENEEAVDDSQLPKDRFSAERLKGVDSTLKIQPAELGDSAVYLCASSLGAGGYNEQFFGPGTRLTVL.

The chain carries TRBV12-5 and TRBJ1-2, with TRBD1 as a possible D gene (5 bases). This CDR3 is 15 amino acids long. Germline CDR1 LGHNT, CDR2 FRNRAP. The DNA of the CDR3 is TGTGCAACCTTAGTGGGGCAGGTTGGGCACTATGGCTACACCTTC. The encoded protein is CATLVGQVGHYGYTF.

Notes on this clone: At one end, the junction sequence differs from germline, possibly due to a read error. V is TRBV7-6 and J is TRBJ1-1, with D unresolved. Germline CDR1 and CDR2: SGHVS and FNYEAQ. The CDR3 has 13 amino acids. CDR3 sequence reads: CASSSQLNAEAFF. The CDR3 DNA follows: TGTGCCAGCAGCTCACAGCTGAACGCTGAAGCTTTCTTT.

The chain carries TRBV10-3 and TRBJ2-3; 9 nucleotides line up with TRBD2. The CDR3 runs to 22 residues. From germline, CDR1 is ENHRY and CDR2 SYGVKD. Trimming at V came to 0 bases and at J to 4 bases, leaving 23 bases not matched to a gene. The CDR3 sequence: CAISESLGKGRGSGSPSDTQYF. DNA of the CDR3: TGTGCCATCAGTGAGTCTCTGGGCAAGGGCCGGGGTAGCGGGAGTCCCTCAGATACGCAGTATTTT.

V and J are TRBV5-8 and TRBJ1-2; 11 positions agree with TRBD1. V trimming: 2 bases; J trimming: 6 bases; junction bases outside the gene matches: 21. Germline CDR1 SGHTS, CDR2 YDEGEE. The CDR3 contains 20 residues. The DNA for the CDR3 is TGTGCCAGCAGCTTTATCCCCCTGCCTCTCCGGACAGGGGGCGAGGATGGCTACACCTTC. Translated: CASSFIPLPLRTGGEDGYTF.

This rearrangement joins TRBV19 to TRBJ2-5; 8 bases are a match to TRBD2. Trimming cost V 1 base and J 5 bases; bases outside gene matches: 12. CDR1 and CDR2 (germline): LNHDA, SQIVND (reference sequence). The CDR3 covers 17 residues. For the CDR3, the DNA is TGTGCCAGTAGTATAGCATATCTCGGGACGGGGGGGGAGACCCAGTACTTC. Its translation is CASSIAYLGTGGETQYF.

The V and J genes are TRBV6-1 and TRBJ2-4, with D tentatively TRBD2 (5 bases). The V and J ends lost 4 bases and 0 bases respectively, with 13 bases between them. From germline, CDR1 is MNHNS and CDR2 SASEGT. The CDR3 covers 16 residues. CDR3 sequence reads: CASSVPAELAKNIQYF. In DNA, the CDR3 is TGTGCCAGCAGTGTTCCAGCGGAATTAGCCAAAAACATTCAGTACTTC.

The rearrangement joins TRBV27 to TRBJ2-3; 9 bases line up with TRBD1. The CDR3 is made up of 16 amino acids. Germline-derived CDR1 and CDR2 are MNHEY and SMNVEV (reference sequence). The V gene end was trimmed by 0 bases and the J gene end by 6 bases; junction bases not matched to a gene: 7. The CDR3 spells CASSLSNRQGEDTQYF. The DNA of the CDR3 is TGTGCCAGCAGTTTATCGAATAGACAGGGGGAGGATACGCAGTATTTT.

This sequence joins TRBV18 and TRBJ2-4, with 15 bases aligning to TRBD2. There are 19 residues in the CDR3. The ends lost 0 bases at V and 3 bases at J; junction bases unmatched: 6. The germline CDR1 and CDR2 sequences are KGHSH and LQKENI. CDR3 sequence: CASSPPGGLAGGLKNIQYF. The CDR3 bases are TGTGCCAGCTCACCACCCGGCGGACTAGCGGGAGGGCTCAAAAACATTCAGTACTTC. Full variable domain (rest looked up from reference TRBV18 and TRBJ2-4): NAGVMQNPRHLVRRRGQEARLRCSPMKGHSHVYWYRQLPEEGLKFMVYLQKENIIDESGMPKERFSAEFPKEGPSILRIQQVVRGDSAAYFCASSPPGGLAGGLKNIQYFGAGTRLSVL.

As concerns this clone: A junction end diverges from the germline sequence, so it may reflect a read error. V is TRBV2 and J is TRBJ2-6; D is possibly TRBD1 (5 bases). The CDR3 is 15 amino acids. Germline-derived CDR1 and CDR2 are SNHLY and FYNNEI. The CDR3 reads CASSLGGAGANGLTF. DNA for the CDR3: TGTGCCAGCAGCCTTGGCGGAGCTGGGGCCAACGGCCTGACTTTC.

The CDR3 sequence is CASSLPGGFQETQYF. The CDR3 nucleotides read TGTGCCAGCAGCTTGCCAGGGGGATTCCAAGAGACCCAGTACTTC. This chain joins TRBV5-6 and TRBJ2-5; 7 bases are shared with TRBD1. The germline CDR1 and CDR2 sequences are SGHDT and YYEEEE. J lost 1 base, V lost 1 base, and 4 bases had no gene match. CDR3 length: 15 residues.

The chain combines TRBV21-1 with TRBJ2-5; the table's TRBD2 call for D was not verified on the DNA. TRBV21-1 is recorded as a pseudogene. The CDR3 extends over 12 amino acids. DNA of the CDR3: TGTGCCAGCAGCAAATTTCGAGAGACCCAGTACTTC. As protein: CASSKFRETQYF.

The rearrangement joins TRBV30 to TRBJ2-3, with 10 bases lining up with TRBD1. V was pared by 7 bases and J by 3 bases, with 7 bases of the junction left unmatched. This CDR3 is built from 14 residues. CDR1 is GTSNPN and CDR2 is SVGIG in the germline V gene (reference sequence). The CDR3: CALDRGSETDTQYF. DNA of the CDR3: TGTGCCTTGGACAGGGGGTCGGAAACAGATACGCAGTATTTT.